This T cell receptor beta chain stems from a study of blood T cell repertoires in COVID-19. CDR3 size: 16 residues. From germline, CDR1 is SGDLS and CDR2 YYNGEE. Trimming removed 4 bases at V and 1 base at J, with 14 bases between. Here immunoSEQ multiplex PCR was the method, and the copy in TCRdb shows in-frame clones only, minus some. The data hold 150,000 to 200,000 clones, with approximately 85% observed a single time. Those enrolled, adults aged 18 to 89 years, came from 24 US areas. Participants were placed into cohorts based on the clinical history they reported. The source of this sequence is a young woman who had recovered from COVID-19. The rearrangement links TRBV9 to TRBJ2-2; D not resolved. Sequencing was done on a sample of PBMCs or T cells enriched from blood (not recorded which). The CDR3 DNA reads as TGTGCCAGCAGCAATATGCAGTATGGGAACACCGGGGAGCTGTTTTTT. It encodes CASSNMQYGNTGELFF. The full variable domain, with the rest looked up from reference TRBV9 and TRBJ2-2, is DSGVTQTPKHLITATGQRVTLRCSPRSGDLSVYWYQQSLDQGLQFLIQYYNGEERAKGNILERFSAQQFPDLHSELNLSSLELGDSALYFCASSNMQYGNTGELFFGEGSRLTVL.